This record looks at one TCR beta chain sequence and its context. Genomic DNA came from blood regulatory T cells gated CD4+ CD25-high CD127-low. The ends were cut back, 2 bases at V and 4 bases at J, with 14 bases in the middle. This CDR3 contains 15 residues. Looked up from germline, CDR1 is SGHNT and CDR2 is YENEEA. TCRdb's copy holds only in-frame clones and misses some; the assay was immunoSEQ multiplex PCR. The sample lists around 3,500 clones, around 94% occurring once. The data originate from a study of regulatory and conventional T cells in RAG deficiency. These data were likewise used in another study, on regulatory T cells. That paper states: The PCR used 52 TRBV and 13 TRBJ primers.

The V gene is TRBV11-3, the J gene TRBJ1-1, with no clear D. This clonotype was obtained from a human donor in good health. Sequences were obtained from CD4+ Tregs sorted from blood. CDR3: CASSLSRTSGTEAFF. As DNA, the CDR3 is TGTGCCAGCAGCTTATCCCGGACCTCAGGCACTGAAGCTTTCTTT.